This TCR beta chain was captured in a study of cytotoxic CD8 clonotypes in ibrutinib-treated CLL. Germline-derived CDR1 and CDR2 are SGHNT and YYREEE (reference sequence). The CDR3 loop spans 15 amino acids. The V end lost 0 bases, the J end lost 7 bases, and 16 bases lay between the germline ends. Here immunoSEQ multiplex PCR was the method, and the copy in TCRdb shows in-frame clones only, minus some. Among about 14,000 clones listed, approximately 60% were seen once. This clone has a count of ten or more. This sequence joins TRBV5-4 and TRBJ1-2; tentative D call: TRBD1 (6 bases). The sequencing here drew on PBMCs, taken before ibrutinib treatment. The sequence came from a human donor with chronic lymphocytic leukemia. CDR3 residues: CASSLARGALGGYTF. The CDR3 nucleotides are TGTGCCAGCAGCTTGGCCAGGGGAGCACTTGGTGGCTACACCTTC.